This T cell receptor beta chain came from a study of blood T cell repertoires in COVID-19. The overall study: From T cells, B-cell-depleted T cells, or PBMCs came the material, which was cDNA or gDNA.

CDR3 length: 18 residues. The trim removed 3 bases at V and 2 bases at J, leaving 11 bases unmatched. Looked up from germline, CDR1 is LGHNT and CDR2 is FRNRAP. Per the original data handling: The authors estimated nucleated cell counts from reference gene primer amplification. Profiled with immunoSEQ multiplex PCR; TCRdb holds only in-frame clones, not every one. V and J calls and clone size follow that table, whereas D and trimming were derived from the DNA. The sample records 45,000 to 55,000 clones, roughly 89% being singletons. The genes are TRBV12-5 and TRBJ2-3; 10 bases match TRBD2. This TCR was sampled from a man aged 50 or older with acute or convalescent COVID-19. Specimen: peripheral blood. CDR3: CASGFRSGAGGNTDTQYF. The CDR3 DNA reads as TGTGCTAGTGGTTTTCGGTCTGGAGCGGGAGGGAACACAGATACGCAGTATTTT.